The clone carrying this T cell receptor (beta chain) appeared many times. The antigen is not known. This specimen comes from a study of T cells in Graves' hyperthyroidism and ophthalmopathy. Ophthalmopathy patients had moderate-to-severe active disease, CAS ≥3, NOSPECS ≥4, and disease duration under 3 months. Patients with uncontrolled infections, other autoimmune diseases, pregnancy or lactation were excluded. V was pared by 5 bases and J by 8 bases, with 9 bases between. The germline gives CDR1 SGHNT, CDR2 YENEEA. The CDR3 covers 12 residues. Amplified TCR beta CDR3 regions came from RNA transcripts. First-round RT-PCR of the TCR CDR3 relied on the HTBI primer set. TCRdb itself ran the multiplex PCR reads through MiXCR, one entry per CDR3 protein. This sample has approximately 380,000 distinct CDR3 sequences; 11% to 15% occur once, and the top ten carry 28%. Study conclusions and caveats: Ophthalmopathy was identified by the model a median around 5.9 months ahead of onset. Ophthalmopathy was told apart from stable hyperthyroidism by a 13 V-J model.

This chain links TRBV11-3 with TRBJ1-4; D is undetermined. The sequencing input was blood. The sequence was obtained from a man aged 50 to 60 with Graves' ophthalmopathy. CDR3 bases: TGTGCCAGCAGCCTGTCATACGAAAAACTGTTTTTT. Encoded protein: CASSLSYEKLFF.